Detailed here is one T cell receptor beta chain. These data come from a study of control samples from healthy donors and cancer patients. Some clones are missing from TCRdb's copy, which holds only in-frame ones; the method was immunoSEQ multiplex PCR. The sample holds about 120,000 clones, around 89% seen once. Germline V gene lookup returns CDR1 KGHSH and CDR2 LQKENI. CDR3 length: 17 residues. V dropped 3 bases and J dropped 4 bases, with 18 bases sitting between them. The sequenced sample consisted of PBMCs. This receptor was identified in a woman aged 50 to 60 with colorectal cancer. The chain links TRBV18 to TRBJ2-2; D might be TRBD2 (6 bases). As DNA, the CDR3 is TGTGCCAGCTCACCCCCGAATACCCGGGGGAGCACCGGGGAGCTGTTTTTT. It translates to CASSPPNTRGSTGELFF.